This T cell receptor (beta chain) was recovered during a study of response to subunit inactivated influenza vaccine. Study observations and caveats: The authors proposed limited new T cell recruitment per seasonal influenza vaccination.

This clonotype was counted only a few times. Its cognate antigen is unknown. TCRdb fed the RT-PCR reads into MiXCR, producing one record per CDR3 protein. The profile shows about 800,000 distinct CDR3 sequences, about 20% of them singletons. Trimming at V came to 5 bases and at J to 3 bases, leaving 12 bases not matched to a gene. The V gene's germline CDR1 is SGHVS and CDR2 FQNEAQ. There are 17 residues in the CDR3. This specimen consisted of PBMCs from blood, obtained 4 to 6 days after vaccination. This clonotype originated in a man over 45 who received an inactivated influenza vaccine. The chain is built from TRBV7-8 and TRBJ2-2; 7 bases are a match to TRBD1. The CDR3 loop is CASSPYRDSTYTGELFF. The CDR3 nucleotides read TGTGCCAGCAGCCCCTACCGGGACAGTACTTACACCGGGGAGCTGTTTTTT.